The 10 T cell receptor beta chains below were found in one sample sequenced in a study of CD8 T cells in ankylosing spondylitis. Their cognate antigens are unknown. TCRdb recomputed calls from the 5' RACE reads with MiXCR, one row per CDR3 protein. This sample yields fewer than 750,000 distinct CDR3 sequences, of which around 20% are seen a single time; about 20% belongs to the top ten. Notes on the study in general: What appeared characteristic of ankylosing spondylitis blood was a TCR beta motif of eight highly homologous variants.

Sequenced input: blood, either unsorted or a sorted T cell fraction (not recorded which). Every receptor here comes from a male donor with ankylosing spondylitis.

The chain combines TRBV6-6 with TRBJ1-2; D is unresolved. The germline gives CDR1 MNHNY, CDR2 SVGAGI (reference sequence). This CDR3 comprises 11 residues. V was pared by 10 bases and J by 4 bases, with 10 bases between. For the CDR3, the DNA is TGTGCCACTGGAGGGTCCTATGGCTACACCTTC. Its protein is CATGGSYGYTF.

The V and J genes are TRBV3-1 and TRBJ2-3, with D perhaps being TRBD1 or TRBD2 (5 bases each). The CDR3 totals 13 residues. Germline V gives CDR1 LGHDT, CDR2 YNNKEL (reference sequence). V lost 4 bases and J lost 5, with 10 bases in between. The CDR3 DNA reads TGTGCCAGCAGCCCCGGGGCGGAAGATACGCAGTATTTT. It yields the protein CASSPGAEDTQYF.

This clonotype was recorded many times. This chain links TRBV12-3 or TRBV12-4 with TRBJ1-3; D uncertain. This CDR3 region has 15 residues. V lost 1 base and J lost 0, with 7 bases in between. As DNA, the CDR3 is TGTGCCAGCAGTTTAGGGCCGGGCTCTGGAAACACCATATATTTT. This codes for CASSLGPGSGNTIYF.

V and J are TRBV5-1 and TRBJ2-7; perhaps TRBD1 as D (5 bases). CDR1 is SGHRS and CDR2 is YFSETQ in the germline V gene. V lost 0 bases to trimming and J lost 0 bases, with 7 bases between them. The CDR3 loop spans 14 amino acids. The CDR3 region is CASSLDQGSYEQYF. In nucleotides, the CDR3 is TGCGCCAGCAGCTTGGACCAGGGCTCCTACGAGCAGTACTTC.

A few counts support this clonotype. The J gene is TRBJ2-1, the V gene TRBV20-1; 9 bases align to TRBD2. The CDR3 is 16 amino acids. Germline values: CDR1 DFQATT, CDR2 SNEGSKA (reference sequence). The V and J ends lost 1 base and 2 bases, in that order; junction bases with no gene match: 6. This chain's CDR3 is CSARGNGGRAYNEQFF. For the CDR3, the DNA is TGCAGTGCTAGAGGAAACGGCGGGAGGGCCTACAATGAGCAGTTCTTC.

This clonotype has just a few counts. The V and J genes are TRBV10-3 and TRBJ2-1; a possible D gene is TRBD2 (5 bases). V lost 0 bases, J lost 9 bases, and 9 bases lay in between. The CDR3 spans 13 residues. Germline CDR1 ENHRY, CDR2 SYGVKD. DNA for the CDR3: TGTGCCATCAGTGAGTCTTCGGACTCTGAGCAGTTCTTC. This gives the protein CAISESSDSEQFF.

This clonotype occurred a few times. The V gene is TRBV7-9, the J gene TRBJ2-1; 11 bases are shared with TRBD2. V shed 5 bases, J shed 4 bases, and the junction held 10 bases outside the gene matches. CDR1 is SEHNR and CDR2 is FQNEAQ in the germline V gene (reference sequence). This CDR3 region has 17 residues. CDR3 protein: CASSAGGLAGGYNEQFF. In DNA form, the CDR3 reads TGTGCCAGCAGCGCTGGTGGTCTAGCGGGAGGTTACAATGAGCAGTTCTTC. The full variable domain, completed using reference TRBV7-9 and TRBJ2-1, is DTGVSQNPRHKITKRGQNVTFRCDPISEHNRLYWYRQTLGQGPEFLTYFQNEAQLEKSRLLSDRFSAERPKGSFSTLEIQRTEQGDSAMYLCASSAGGLAGGYNEQFFGPGTRLTVL.

The V gene is TRBV28, the J gene TRBJ1-1; D call uncertain. The germline V gene has CDR1 MDHEN and CDR2 SYDVKM. The CDR3 sequence is 12 residues long. The V gene lost 6 bases and the J gene lost 3 bases, with 8 bases spanning the gap. The CDR3 coding sequence is TGTGCCAGCAGGACCCCAGACACTGAAGCTTTCTTT. Translated: CASRTPDTEAFF.

This clonotype was counted a few times. This chain connects TRBV7-9 to TRBJ2-2; 8 nucleotides line up with TRBD2. This CDR3 is built from 15 residues. Germline CDR1 SEHNR, CDR2 FQNEAQ (reference sequence). CDR3 residues: CATEREAGVTGELFF. DNA for the CDR3: TGTGCGACCGAGAGAGAAGCGGGAGTTACCGGGGAGCTGTTTTTT.

This clonotype has a handful of counts. The chain uses TRBV12-3 or TRBV12-4 and TRBJ1-1; 8 positions agree with TRBD1. V trimming: 6 bases; J trimming: 1 base; junction bases outside the gene matches: 10. The CDR3 is 16 residues long. This CDR3 is CASRGGRQGRNTEAFF. The CDR3 DNA sequence: TGTGCCAGCAGGGGGGGGAGACAGGGGAGGAACACTGAAGCTTTCTTT.